Many counts were recorded for the clone carrying this T cell receptor beta chain. The data are from a study of regulatory T cells in long-lasting Graves disease. In the study overall: Persistent cases took antithyroid drugs over 5 years and stayed TSH receptor antibody positive.

Library construction for TCR beta used iRepertoire HTBI primers and Arm-PCR of CDR3 regions. Via MiXCR, TCRdb re-called the multiplex PCR reads, giving one row per CDR3 protein. The sample lists approximately 400,000 distinct CDR3 sequences; around 24% were seen once. Time point of the sample: persistent/refractory GD, antithyroid drugs over 5 years with positive TRAb. Preparation of the TCR library used RNA extracted from PBMCs. The CDR3 length is 15 residues. Germline CDR1 is SGHAT and CDR2 is FQDESV (reference sequence). V was cut by 2 bases and J by 3 bases, with 10 bases left in between. The sequence was collected from a female donor with Graves disease. The V and J genes are TRBV11-1 and TRBJ2-2, with D perhaps matching TRBD1 (6 bases). Sequences were derived from peripheral blood mononuclear cells (PBMCs), sampled when the disease was refractory, from a patient treated with antithyroid drugs. The CDR3 coding sequence is TGTGCCAGCAGCTTAACCAGGGGATACACCGGGGAGCTGTTTTTT. Translated, it gives CASSLTRGYTGELFF.